This record covers a single T cell receptor (beta chain). Primed by a sample-barcoded 5' primer and a J-beta primer mix, a second PCR proceeded for about 6 to 12 cycles. Every cDNA molecule bore a tag from a template-switch adaptor containing 12 random nucleotides. Each sample provided no less than 2.5 million CDR3-containing paired-end reads. TCRdb re-analysed the 5' RACE reads in MiXCR, keeping a single row per CDR3 protein. Altogether some 640,000 distinct CDR3 sequences are present, approximately 30% being singletons, with the ten largest covering around a sixth. From germline, CDR1 is DFQATT and CDR2 SNEGSKA (reference sequence). CDR3 length: 14 residues. The ends lost 6 bases at V and 2 bases at J; junction bases unmatched: 8. This entry is derived from a study of blood T cells in healthy people across ages.

What was sequenced was blood. The TCR sequence derives from a woman aged 80 or over in good health. The chain recombines TRBV20-1 with TRBJ1-2, with 8 bases identical to TRBD1. CDR3 sequence: CSALGQGENYGYTF. DNA of the CDR3: TGCAGTGCCCTCGGACAGGGAGAGAACTATGGCTACACCTTC.